This T cell receptor beta chain was observed in a study of vaccination and CD4 T cells after COVID-19. Study context: Convalescent patients gave post-COVID blood a median about 100 days post-diagnosis, range 35 to 161. Control cultures, each given a CEFX pool, an HIV-1 Nef pool, or no peptide, were included.

With respect to this clonotype: Its antigen is unknown.

This sample's treatment: approximately 9-day PBMC culture with coronavirus spike peptide pools or control peptides (ViraFEST assay). CD4+ T cells of the unexposed donor were collected before the COVID-19 pandemic (2011-2018). Culture of a few million PBMCs per well took place with around 10 IU/ml IL-2 and roughly 9.8 ug/ml peptide pools. Where cell yield allowed, unexposed-donor CD4+ T cells were probed with SARS-CoV-2 S/N and four cold-coronavirus spikes. Sequenced with the Oncomine TCR Beta short-read assay was DNA taken from cultured CD4+ T cells. TCRdb analysed the PCR reads with MiXCR anew, one entry per CDR3 protein. The sample lists roughly 5,400 distinct CDR3 sequences, 30% to 50% seen once, with about 43% in the top ten. The length of the CDR3 is 15 residues. V trimming: 3 bases; J trimming: 6 bases; junction bases outside the gene matches: 5. Germline loops: CDR1 SGDLS, CDR2 YYNGEE.

The sequencing sample was made of CD4+ T cells from blood, cultured in vitro. V and J are TRBV9 and TRBJ1-6; TRBD1 aligns across 8 bases. The TCR sequence derives from a human donor in good health. The CDR3 protein is CASSADRVGNSPLHF. The DNA for the CDR3 is TGTGCCAGCAGCGCGGACAGGGTCGGTAATTCACCCCTCCACTTT.